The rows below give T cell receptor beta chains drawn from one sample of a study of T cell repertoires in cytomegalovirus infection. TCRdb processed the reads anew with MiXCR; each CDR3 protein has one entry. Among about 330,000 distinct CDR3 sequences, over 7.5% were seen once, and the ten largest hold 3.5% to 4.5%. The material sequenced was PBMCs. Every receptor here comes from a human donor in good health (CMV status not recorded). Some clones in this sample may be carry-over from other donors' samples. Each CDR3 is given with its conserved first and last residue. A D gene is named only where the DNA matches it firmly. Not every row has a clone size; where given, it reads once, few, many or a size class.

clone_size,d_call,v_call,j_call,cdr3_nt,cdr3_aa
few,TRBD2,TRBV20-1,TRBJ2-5,TGCAGTGCTAGTCCTCGGACTAGCGGGGGTGAGACCCAGTACTTC,CSASPRTSGGETQYF
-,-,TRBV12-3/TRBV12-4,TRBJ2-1,TGTGCCAGCAGTTTAGAGGGGGACTACTACAATGAGCAGTTCTTC,CASSLEGDYYNEQFF
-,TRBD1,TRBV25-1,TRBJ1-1,TGTGCCAGCAGCCCGGACAGGCGCATGAACACTGAAGCTTTCTTT,CASSPDRRMNTEAFF
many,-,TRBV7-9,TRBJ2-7,TGTGCCAGCAGCTCAGCCGGGACTCGGAGGGACGAGCAGTACTTC,CASSSAGTRRDEQYF
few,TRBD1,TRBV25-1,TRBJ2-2,TGTGCCAGCAGTGGCCGGGACAGGAGCACCGGGGAGCTGTTTTTT,CASSGRDRSTGELFF
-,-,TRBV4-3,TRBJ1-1,TGCGCCAGCAGCCAAATTCTTGAAACTGAAGCTTTCTTT,CASSQILETEAFF
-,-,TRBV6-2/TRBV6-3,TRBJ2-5,TGTGCCAGCAGTTACTCGCCGGGCGGCTTACAAGAGACCCAGTACTTC,CASSYSPGGLQETQYF
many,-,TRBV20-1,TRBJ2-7,TGCTCCTCTGGCGGGACAAACTACGAGCAGTACTTC,CSSGGTNYEQYF
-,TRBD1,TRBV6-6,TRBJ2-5,TGTGCCAGCAGGGACAGGCCCGCGGAGACCCAGTACTTC,CASRDRPAETQYF
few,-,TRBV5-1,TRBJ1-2,TGCGCCAGCAGCTTGGATAGGGGACGGAGCTATGGCTACACCTTC,CASSLDRGRSYGYTF
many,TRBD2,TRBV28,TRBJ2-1,TGTGCCAGCAGTTCTACCGGCGGGGGGCCGAGGTACAATGAGCAGTTCTTC,CASSSTGGGPRYNEQFF
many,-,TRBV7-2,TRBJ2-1,TGTGCCAGCAGCTTAATGTGGTTACAGAACAATGAGCAGTTCTTC,CASSLMWLQNNEQFF
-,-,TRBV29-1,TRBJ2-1,TGCAGCACCCAACCGGGACCGCACAATGAGCAGTTCTTC,CSTQPGPHNEQFF
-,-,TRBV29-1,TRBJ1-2,TGCAGCGTTGAGTTAGGGGACGACTATGGCTACACCTTC,CSVELGDDYGYTF
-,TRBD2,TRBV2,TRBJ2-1,TGTGCCAGCAGTAAGACTAGCGGGAGAGAGAATGAGCAGTTCTTC,CASSKTSGRENEQFF
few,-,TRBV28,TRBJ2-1,TGTGCCAGCAGTCCCCCGACCCCGAATGAGCAGTTCTTC,CASSPPTPNEQFF
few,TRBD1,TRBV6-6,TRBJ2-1,TGTGCCAGCAGCGAACCGGACAGGGTCCCCTACAATGAGCAGTTCTTC,CASSEPDRVPYNEQFF
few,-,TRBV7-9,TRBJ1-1,TGTGCCAGCAATGTAGGGCACACTGAAGCTTTCTTT,CASNVGHTEAFF
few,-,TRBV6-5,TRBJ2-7,TGTGCCACCGGGCGGCGGGCGTACTACGAGCAGTACTTC,CATGRRAYYEQYF
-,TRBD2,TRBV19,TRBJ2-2,TGTGCCAGTAGTCTGAGGACTAGCGGGGACGCGAACACCGGGGAGCTGTTTTTT,CASSLRTSGDANTGELFF
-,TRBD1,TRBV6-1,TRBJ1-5,TGTGCCAGCACTGGGACAGGGAGCTGGCCCCAGCATTTT,CASTGTGSWPQHF
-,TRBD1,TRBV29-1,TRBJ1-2,TGCAGCGTCATACAGGGGAGCGGCTATGGCTACACCTTC,CSVIQGSGYGYTF
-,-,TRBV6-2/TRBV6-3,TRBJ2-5,TGTGCCAGCAGTAGCGTCAACCTGTCGTGGGAGACCCAGTACTTC,CASSSVNLSWETQYF
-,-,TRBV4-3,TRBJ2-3,TGCGCCAGCAGCCAAGATCGGGGGCAGAGGGCGCAGTATTTT,CASSQDRGQRAQYF
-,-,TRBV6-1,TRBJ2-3,TGTGCCAGCGGGGGGCTAGTGGTCCCAGATACGCAGTATTTT,CASGGLVVPDTQYF
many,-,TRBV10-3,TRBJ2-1,TGTGCCATCAGTGAGTTCGGCCGGGGAAACAATGAGCAGTTCTTC,CAISEFGRGNNEQFF
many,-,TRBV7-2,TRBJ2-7,TGTGCCAGCAGATTAGGGGGTCGAGGCTACCAGCAGTACTTC,CASRLGGRGYQQYF
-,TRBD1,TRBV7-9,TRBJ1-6,TGTGCCACGGTGGGACAGGGGGATTCACCCCTCCACTTT,CATVGQGDSPLHF
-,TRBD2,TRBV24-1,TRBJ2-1,TGTGCCACCAGTGGGGCTAGCGGGAGAATCTACAATGAGCAGTTCTTC,CATSGASGRIYNEQFF
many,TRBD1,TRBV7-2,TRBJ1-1,TGTGCCAGCAGCCGTGACAGGGGGTGGAACACTGAAGCTTTCTTT,CASSRDRGWNTEAFF
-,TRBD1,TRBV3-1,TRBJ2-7,TGTGCCAGCAGCCAGAGGGGGCTAAAGTACGAGCAGTACTTC,CASSQRGLKYEQYF
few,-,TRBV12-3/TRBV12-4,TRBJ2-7,TGTGCCAGCAGTTTGTCGGCAATATCGTTCTACGAGCAGTACTTC,CASSLSAISFYEQYF
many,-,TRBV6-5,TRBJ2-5,TGTGCCAGCAGTTACTCCGGAAGGTCAGCGTACCAAGAGACCCAGTACTTC,CASSYSGRSAYQETQYF
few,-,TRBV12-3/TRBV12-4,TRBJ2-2,TGTGCCTCCGCAGGGTTCACCGGGGAGCTGTTTTTT,CASAGFTGELFF
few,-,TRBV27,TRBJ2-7,TGTGCCAGCAGTTTAGGGTGGGGGACACCAACTTCCTACGAGCAGTACTTC,CASSLGWGTPTSYEQYF
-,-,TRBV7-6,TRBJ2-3,TGTGCCAGCAGCTTAGCAACAGGGAGTAACACAGATACGCAGTATTTT,CASSLATGSNTDTQYF
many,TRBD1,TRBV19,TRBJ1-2,TGTGCCAGTACCCCCGGGACAGGTCTCTATGGCTACACCTTC,CASTPGTGLYGYTF
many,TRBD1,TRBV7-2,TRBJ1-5,TGTGCCAGCAGGGAAGACAGGGGCAATCAGCCCCAGCATTTT,CASREDRGNQPQHF
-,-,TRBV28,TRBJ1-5,TGTGCCAGCAGTTTAGACGGGTCGTTTAATCAGCCCCAGCATTTT,CASSLDGSFNQPQHF
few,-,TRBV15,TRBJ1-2,TGTGCCACCAGCAGGGACAGAGCTAACTATGGCTACACCTTC,CATSRDRANYGYTF
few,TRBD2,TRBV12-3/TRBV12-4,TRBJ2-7,TGTGCCAGCAGTTTCGGCGGGAGAGGTTACGAGCAGTACTTC,CASSFGGRGYEQYF
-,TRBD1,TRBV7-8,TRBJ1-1,TGTGCCAGCAGTCCGGACAGGGTAGTATTAATCGGCACTGAAGCTTTCTTT,CASSPDRVVLIGTEAFF
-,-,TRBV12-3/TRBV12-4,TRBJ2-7,TGTGCCAGCAGCCCCCCAGCGGGCAGGGGAAGGGCCGAGCAGTACTTC,CASSPPAGRGRAEQYF
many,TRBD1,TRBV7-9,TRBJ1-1,TGTGCCAGCAGCTTAGCGGGGGTGCGGGACAGCATGAACACTGAAGCTTTCTTT,CASSLAGVRDSMNTEAFF
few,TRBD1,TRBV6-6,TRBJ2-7,TGTGCCAGCAGTTACCCTAAGGGACAGGGGGCCGAGCAGTACTTC,CASSYPKGQGAEQYF
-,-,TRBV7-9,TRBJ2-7,TGTGCCAGCAGCCCGTCGGGGTTTAGTGAGCAGTACTTC,CASSPSGFSEQYF
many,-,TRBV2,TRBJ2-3,TGTGCCAGCAGTGTCAGCACAGATACGCAGTATTTT,CASSVSTDTQYF
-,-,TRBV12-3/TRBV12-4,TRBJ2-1,TGTGCCAGCACCCAAAGTACTAACTACAATGAGCAGTTCTTC,CASTQSTNYNEQFF
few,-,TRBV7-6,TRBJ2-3,TGTGCCAGCAGCTTAGCAGTAGCGGCCACAGATACGCAGTATTTT,CASSLAVAATDTQYF
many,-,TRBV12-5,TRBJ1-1,TGTGCTAGTGGTTTGCAACTCTCCGCGGGGGGGAACACTGAAGCTTTCTTT,CASGLQLSAGGNTEAFF
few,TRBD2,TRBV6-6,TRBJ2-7,TGTGCCAGCAGTTACAGTAGCGGGAGTAACGAGCAGTACTTC,CASSYSSGSNEQYF
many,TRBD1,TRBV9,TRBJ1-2,TGTGCCAGCAGCGTAGAGGGGGCCTCGTATGGCTACACCTTC,CASSVEGASYGYTF
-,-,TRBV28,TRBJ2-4,TGTGCCAGCAACGAGGCCAAAAACATTCAGTACTTC,CASNEAKNIQYF